The text below deals with one T cell receptor (beta chain). Its specificity is not known. This specimen comes from a study of glioma-infiltrating T cells. Turning to the study itself: Samples included WHO grade II oligodendrogliomas or astrocytomas and initial-diagnosis grade IV glioblastomas. Sequencing aimed for 4.5- to 10-fold coverage of about 940,000 peripheral T cells.

Notes on the study in general: Above-expected tissue-blood divergence occurred in all gliomas, most in low-grade ones.

V was clipped by 2 bases and J by 5 bases, with 13 bases between them. The CDR3 loop spans 15 amino acids. Looked up from germline, CDR1 is KGHSH and CDR2 is LQKENI. TCR alpha and beta CDR3 regions were amplified from RNA using iRepertoire nested multiplex PCR. For one-step reverse transcription and amplification, 100-400 ng of tissue mRNA or PBMC total RNA was used. TCRdb reprocessed the multiplex PCR reads via MiXCR and lists one record per CDR3 protein. The sample has more than 350,000 distinct CDR3 sequences; around 45% are singletons. The TCR was taken from a human donor with low-grade glioma or glioblastoma, undergoing nonglioma brain surgery, or in good health (not recorded which). The gene calls are TRBV18 and TRBJ2-1; unclear D gene. The sequenced sample consisted of glioma tissue, nonneoplastic brain tissue, or PBMCs (not recorded which). The CDR3 DNA sequence: TGTGCCAGCTCACCAAAATTGGCATGGGACAATGAGCAGTTCTTC. As protein: CASSPKLAWDNEQFF.